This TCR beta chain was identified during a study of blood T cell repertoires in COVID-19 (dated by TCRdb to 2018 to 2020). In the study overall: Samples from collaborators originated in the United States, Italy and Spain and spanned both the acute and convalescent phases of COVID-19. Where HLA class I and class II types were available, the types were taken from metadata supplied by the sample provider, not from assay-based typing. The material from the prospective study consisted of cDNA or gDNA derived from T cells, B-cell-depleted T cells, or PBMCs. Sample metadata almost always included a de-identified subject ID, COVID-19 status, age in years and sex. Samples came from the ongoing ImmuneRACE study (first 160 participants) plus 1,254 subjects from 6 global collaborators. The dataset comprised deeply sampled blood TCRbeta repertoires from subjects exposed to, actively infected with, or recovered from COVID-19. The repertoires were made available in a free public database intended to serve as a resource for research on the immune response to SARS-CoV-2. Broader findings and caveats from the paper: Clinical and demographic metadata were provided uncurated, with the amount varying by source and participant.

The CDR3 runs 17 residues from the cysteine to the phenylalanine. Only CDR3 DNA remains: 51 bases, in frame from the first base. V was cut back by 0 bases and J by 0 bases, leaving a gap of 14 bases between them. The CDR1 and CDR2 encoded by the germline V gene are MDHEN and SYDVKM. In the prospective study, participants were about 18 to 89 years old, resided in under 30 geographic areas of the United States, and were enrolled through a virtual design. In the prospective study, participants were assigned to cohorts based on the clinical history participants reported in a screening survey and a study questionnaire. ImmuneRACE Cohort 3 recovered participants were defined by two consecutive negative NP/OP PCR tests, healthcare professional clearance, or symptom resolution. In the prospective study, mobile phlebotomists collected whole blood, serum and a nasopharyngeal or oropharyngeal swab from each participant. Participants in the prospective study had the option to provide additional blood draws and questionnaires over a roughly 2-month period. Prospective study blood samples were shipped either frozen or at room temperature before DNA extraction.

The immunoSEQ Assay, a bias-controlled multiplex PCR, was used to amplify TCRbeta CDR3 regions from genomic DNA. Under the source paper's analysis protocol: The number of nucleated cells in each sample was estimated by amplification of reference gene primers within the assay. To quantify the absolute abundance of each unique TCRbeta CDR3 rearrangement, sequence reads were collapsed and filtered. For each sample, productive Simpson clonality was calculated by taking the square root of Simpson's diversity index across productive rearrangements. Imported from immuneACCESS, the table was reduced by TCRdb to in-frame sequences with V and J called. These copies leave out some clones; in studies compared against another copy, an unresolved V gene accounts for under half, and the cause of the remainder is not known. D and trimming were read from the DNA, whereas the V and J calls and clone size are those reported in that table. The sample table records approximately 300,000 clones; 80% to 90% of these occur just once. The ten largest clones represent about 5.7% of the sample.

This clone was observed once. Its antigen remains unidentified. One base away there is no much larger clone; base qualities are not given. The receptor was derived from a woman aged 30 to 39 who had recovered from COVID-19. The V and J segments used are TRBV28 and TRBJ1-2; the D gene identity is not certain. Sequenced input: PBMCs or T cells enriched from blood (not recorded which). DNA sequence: TGTGCCAGCAGTTTATGGTTCGAGGGCGTCTCTAACTATGGCTACACCTTC. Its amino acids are CASSLWFEGVSNYGYTF.